The 28 T cell receptor beta chains below all came from one sample that was sequenced in a study of blood T cell repertoires in COVID-19. Clones were sequenced by immunoSEQ multiplex PCR, and TCRdb holds only the in-frame ones, with some missing. The repertoire includes approximately 210,000 clones, roughly four fifths of them detected once, and 4.5% to 5.5% sits in the top ten. The sample consisted of peripheral blood. The origin of the receptors is a woman between 65 and 79 years old with active or convalescent COVID-19.

The rearrangement links TRBV28 to TRBJ2-7; 10 bases fit TRBD1. V was clipped by 6 bases and J by 6 bases; unmatched bases: 8. Germline CDR1 is MDHEN and CDR2 is SYDVKM. The CDR3 totals 14 residues. The chain's CDR3 is CASSQTGGIGEQYF. CDR3 nucleotide sequence: TGTGCCAGCAGCCAGACAGGGGGCATTGGCGAGCAGTACTTC.

The chain carries TRBV14 and TRBJ1-2; 8 nucleotides match TRBD1. This CDR3 is 15 amino acids long. CDR1 is SGHDN, CDR2 FVKESK, per germline. Losses at the gene ends were 3 bases for V and 4 bases for J; bases not matched to a gene: 7. Here the CDR3 DNA reads TGTGCCAGCAGCCATCGACAGGGGTCCCTCTATGGCTACACCTTC. This translates into CASSHRQGSLYGYTF.

This chain uses TRBV27 with TRBJ2-1, with TRBD1 matching 7 bases. From germline, CDR1 is MNHEY and CDR2 SMNVEV (reference sequence). After removal of 8 bases from V and 3 bases from J, the junction contained 10 bases not matched to a gene. The CDR3 is made up of 15 amino acids. The CDR3: CASGPEGQIYNEQFF. DNA of the CDR3: TGTGCCAGCGGTCCAGAGGGACAGATCTACAATGAGCAGTTCTTC.

V usage is TRBV9 and J usage is TRBJ2-7; 9 bases are shared with TRBD1. V shed 3 bases and J 6 bases; nucleotides not matched to a gene: 7. The CDR3 loop spans 14 amino acids. CDR1 is SGDLS and CDR2 is YYNGEE in the germline V gene. The CDR3 DNA sequence: TGTGCCAGCAGCGCGGGGACAGGGTTCCTCGAGCAGTACTTC. Its translation: CASSAGTGFLEQYF.

The chain has TRBV10-3 and TRBJ2-5, with a tentative D call TRBD2 (6 bases). This CDR3 is 14 amino acids long. Germline V gene sequence: CDR1 ENHRY, CDR2 SYGVKD. V was clipped by 6 bases and J by 2 bases, with 13 bases between them. This CDR3 is CAISRLESQETQYF. DNA of the CDR3: TGTGCCATCAGCCGACTAGAATCACAAGAGACCCAGTACTTC.

The chain links TRBV6-5 to TRBJ1-3; 7 bases fit TRBD1. The CDR3 has 14 residues. Trimming at V came to 11 bases and at J to 4 bases, leaving 11 bases not matched to a gene. The germline gives CDR1 MNHEY, CDR2 SVGAGI. This CDR3 is CAVRKTGTGNTIYF. CDR3 DNA: TGTGCCGTGCGGAAGACAGGGACCGGAAACACCATATATTTT.

The chain is built from TRBV11-2 and TRBJ2-3; D ambiguous. Per the germline V gene, CDR1 is SGHAT and CDR2 is FQNNGV. This CDR3 has 13 residues. V dropped 5 bases and J dropped 5 bases, with 11 bases sitting between them. For the CDR3, the DNA is TGTGCCAGCAGCCTCGCTAGAAGAGATACGCAGTATTTT. Encoded protein: CASSLARRDTQYF. Together with reference TRBV11-2 and TRBJ2-3, the CDR3 gives the full variable domain: EAGVAQSPRYKIIEKRQSVAFWCNPISGHATLYWYQQILGQGPKLLIQFQNNGVVDDSQLPKDRFSAERLKGVDSTLKIQPAKLEDSAVYLCASSLARRDTQYFGPGTRLTVL.

The chain combines TRBV14 with TRBJ1-6, with TRBD1 identical over 8 bases. With 8 bases clipped from V and 2 bases from J, the junction kept 5 bases outside the gene matches. The CDR3 spans 15 residues. Per the germline V gene, CDR1 is SGHDN and CDR2 is FVKESK. As DNA, the CDR3 is TGTGCCAGCGCAGGGGGCGTCGCCTATAATTCACCCCTCCACTTT. Amino acid sequence: CASAGGVAYNSPLHF.

This clone occurred once. The sample holds other DNA sequences that translate to the same CDR3. This chain uses TRBV5-1 with TRBJ1-4, with D tentatively TRBD1 (5 bases). Deletions cut 0 bases from V and 2 bases from J, with 5 bases between. CDR1 is SGHRS and CDR2 is YFSETQ in the germline V gene. CDR3 size: 14 residues. CDR3 in amino acids: CASSLGGTNEKLFF. The CDR3 DNA follows: TGCGCCAGCAGCTTGGGGGGCACTAATGAAAAACTGTTTTTT.

V usage is TRBV19 and J usage is TRBJ2-7, with D maybe TRBD1 (6 bases). Germline-derived CDR1 and CDR2 are LNHDA and SQIVND (reference sequence). V shed 5 bases and J shed 0 bases, with 20 bases lying between them. The CDR3 loop spans 17 amino acids. The CDR3 region is CASSLQQTGRSSYEQYF. The CDR3 DNA follows: TGTGCCAGTAGTTTACAGCAGACAGGCCGAAGCTCCTACGAGCAGTACTTC.

The CDR3 is CATSRRLTGDLQETQYF. Written as DNA, the CDR3 is TGTGCCACCAGCAGACGGTTGACAGGTGATTTACAAGAGACCCAGTACTTC. This sequence joins TRBV15 and TRBJ2-5; possible D gene TRBD1, 6 bases. Germline V gene sequence: CDR1 LNHNV, CDR2 YYDKDF (reference sequence). This CDR3 is 17 amino acids long. The V and J ends lost 2 bases and 2 bases respectively, with 18 bases between them.

CDR3 sequence: CASSYTANEKLFF. The CDR3 nucleotides are TGTGCCAGCAGTTATACGGCTAATGAAAAACTGTTTTTT. The V gene is TRBV7-9, the J gene TRBJ1-4; no definite D call. The CDR3 spans 13 residues. Trimming took off 6 bases at V and 3 bases at J, with 8 bases between the two ends. Germline CDR1 and CDR2: SEHNR and FQNEAQ (reference sequence).

This clone was detected once. The CDR3 sequence is CASSYSGGVNYGYTF. As DNA, the CDR3 is TGTGCCAGCAGTTACTCTGGCGGGGTCAACTATGGCTACACCTTC. The V gene is TRBV6-5, the J gene TRBJ1-2; D is undetermined. Per the germline V gene, CDR1 is MNHEY and CDR2 is SVGAGI. V lost 0 bases to trimming and J lost 2 bases, with 10 bases between them. This CDR3 comprises 15 residues.

The count of this clone is one. The chain joins TRBV28 to TRBJ2-1; a weak D match, TRBD1 (5 bases). Germline loops: CDR1 MDHEN, CDR2 SYDVKM. V shed 1 base and J shed 6 bases, with 19 bases lying between them. This CDR3 contains 17 residues. The CDR3 here is CASSLSLFAGLGNEQFF. In DNA form, the CDR3 reads TGTGCCAGCAGTTTATCTCTTTTCGCAGGGTTGGGCAATGAGCAGTTCTTC.

The chain combines TRBV5-4 with TRBJ1-1, with a weak D call TRBD1 (6 bases). V shed 2 bases and J shed 6 bases, with 14 bases lying between them. Germline V gives CDR1 SGHNT, CDR2 YYREEE (reference sequence). The CDR3 is 14 amino acids. The CDR3 loop is CASSFGGAIPEAFF. The CDR3 nucleotides are TGTGCCAGCAGCTTTGGGGGGGCGATTCCTGAAGCTTTCTTT.

The chain joins TRBV7-8 to TRBJ2-5; D call uncertain. V was pared by 5 bases and J by 5 bases, with 12 bases between. The germline V gene encodes CDR1 SGHVS and CDR2 FQNEAQ. The length of the CDR3 is 13 residues. The CDR3 region is CASSLDTEETQYF. The CDR3 DNA sequence: TGTGCCAGCAGCCTTGACACAGAGGAGACCCAGTACTTC.

By share, this clone counts as large. This chain joins TRBV25-1 and TRBJ1-1, with 9 positions matching TRBD1. V lost 3 bases and J lost 5; bases outside the gene matches: 4. Germline V lookup: CDR1 MGHDK, CDR2 SYGVNS. This CDR3 comprises 14 residues. The CDR3 region has the DNA TGTGCCAGCAGTGATCACAGGGGGCGGACTGAAGCTTTCTTT. Its translation: CASSDHRGRTEAFF.

In DNA form, the CDR3 reads TGTGCCACCAGCAGAGATCTCCCCGACGGCCAGGGCCAAGAGACCCAGTACTTC. This encodes CATSRDLPDGQGQETQYF. This chain links TRBV15 with TRBJ2-5, with D possibly being TRBD1 (5 bases). V was trimmed by 0 bases and J by 1 base, leaving 18 bases between them. The CDR3 has 18 residues. CDR1 and CDR2 from the germline V gene are LNHNV and YYDKDF (reference sequence).

The chain employs TRBV24-1 and TRBJ2-5; D may be TRBD1 (6 bases). The CDR3 length is 14 residues. Germline CDR1 reads KGHDR; CDR2 reads SFDVKD. Trimming pared 5 bases from V and 2 bases from J, leaving 11 bases between. The CDR3 protein is CATSAGTLQETQYF. Here the CDR3 DNA reads TGTGCCACCAGTGCCGGGACACTTCAAGAGACCCAGTACTTC.

This chain uses TRBV5-1 with TRBJ2-7; 9 nucleotides agree with TRBD1. The length of the CDR3 is 15 residues. The junction had 7 bases not matched to a gene; V was cut back by 4 bases and J by 2 bases. CDR1 SGHRS and CDR2 YFSETQ come from the germline V gene. This CDR3 is CASSSGQGTTYEQYF. The CDR3 DNA reads as TGCGCCAGCAGCAGTGGACAGGGGACAACCTACGAGCAGTACTTC.

The chain has TRBV6-6 and TRBJ2-5; TRBD2 aligns across 9 bases. Germline CDR1 is MNHNY and CDR2 is SVGAGI (reference sequence). The ends lost 6 bases at V and 2 bases at J; junction bases unmatched: 22. The CDR3 runs 20 residues. The CDR3, as DNA: TGTGCCAGCAGCCGCGTCCTCTTAGGCGGGAGGGTAGGAGCGCAAGAGACCCAGTACTTC. Its translation is CASSRVLLGGRVGAQETQYF.

The V call is TRBV28, the J call TRBJ2-3; possible D gene TRBD2, 6 bases. Germline lookup yields CDR1 MDHEN and CDR2 SYDVKM. CDR3 size: 18 residues. Trimming cost V 2 bases and J 2 bases, with 20 bases left between them. The CDR3 nucleotides are TGTGCCAGCAGTTTAGGGTCCTTAGCGGAGCGCAACACAGATACGCAGTATTTT. Translating gives CASSLGSLAERNTDTQYF.

This rearrangement joins TRBV2 to TRBJ2-1, with D maybe TRBD2 (6 bases). The CDR3 is made up of 11 amino acids. The ends were cut back, 4 bases at V and 13 bases at J, with 11 bases in the middle. Germline assignment: CDR1 SNHLY and CDR2 FYNNEI. This chain's CDR3 is CASSVRTIQFF. The CDR3 DNA sequence: TGTGCCAGCAGTGTCCGGACTATCCAGTTCTTC.

J is TRBJ2-3 and V is TRBV6-1, with TRBD2 matching 8 bases. The V and J ends lost 1 base and 6 bases, in that order; junction bases with no gene match: 12. Germline V CDR1 and CDR2: MNHNS, SASEGT. This CDR3 is built from 17 residues. DNA for the CDR3: TGTGCCAGCAGTGAAGTTGGTCTAGCGGGCTCGGCCGATACGCAGTATTTT. This gives the protein CASSEVGLAGSADTQYF.

The chain is built from TRBV6-5 and TRBJ1-5; 10 bases fit TRBD1. CDR3 length: 13 amino acids. The junction had 6 bases not matched to a gene; V was cut back by 5 bases and J by 11 bases. In germline, CDR1 is MNHEY, CDR2 SVGAGI. The CDR3 protein is CASSRQGAAAQHF. DNA of the CDR3: TGTGCCAGCAGTAGACAGGGGGCCGCGGCCCAGCATTTT.

The count of this clone is one. The V gene is TRBV7-9, the J gene TRBJ2-1; D uncertain. CDR3 length: 15 amino acids. The germline V gene has CDR1 SEHNR and CDR2 FQNEAQ (reference sequence). V was shortened by 7 bases and J by 6 bases, with 19 bases between the two germline ends. CDR3 sequence reads: CASTDGSRNFNEQFF. The CDR3 coding sequence is TGTGCCAGCACCGACGGTAGCAGAAATTTCAATGAGCAGTTCTTC.

The CDR3: CSVAAGGGSTNEKLFF. Written as DNA, the CDR3 is TGCAGCGTTGCCGCTGGCGGGGGATCGACTAATGAAAAACTGTTTTTT. This chain joins TRBV29-1 and TRBJ1-4; tentatively, D is TRBD1 (5 bases). This CDR3 has 16 amino acids. Per germline, CDR1 SQVTM and CDR2 ANQGSEA. V shed 4 bases and J shed 2 bases, with 17 bases lying between them.

The V call is TRBV19, the J call TRBJ2-7; D is undetermined. Deletions cut 3 bases from V and 3 bases from J, with 12 bases between. Germline CDR1 reads LNHDA; CDR2 reads SQIVND (reference sequence). CDR3 size: 14 residues. The CDR3 reads CASSIAVAGYEQYF. The CDR3 nucleotides are TGTGCCAGTAGTATCGCGGTAGCTGGCTACGAGCAGTACTTC.